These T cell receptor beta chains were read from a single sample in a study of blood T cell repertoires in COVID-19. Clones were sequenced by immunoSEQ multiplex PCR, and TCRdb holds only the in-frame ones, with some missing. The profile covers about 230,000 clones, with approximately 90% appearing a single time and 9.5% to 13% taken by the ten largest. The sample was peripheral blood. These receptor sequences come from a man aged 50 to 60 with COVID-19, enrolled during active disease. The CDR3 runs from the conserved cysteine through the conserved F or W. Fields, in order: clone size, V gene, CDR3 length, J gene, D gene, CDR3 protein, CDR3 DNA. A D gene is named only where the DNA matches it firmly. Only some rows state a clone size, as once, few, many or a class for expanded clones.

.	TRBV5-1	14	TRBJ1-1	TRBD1	CASSLETGGNEAFF	TGCGCCAGCAGCTTGGAGACAGGGGGAAATGAAGCTTTCTTT
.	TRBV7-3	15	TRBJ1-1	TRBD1	CASSLRGGTAAAAFF	TGTGCCAGCAGCTTAAGAGGGGGGACAGCAGCGGCAGCTTTCTTT
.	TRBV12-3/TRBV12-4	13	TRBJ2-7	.	CASSLGIRNEQYF	TGTGCCAGCAGTTTGGGCATCAGAAACGAGCAGTACTTC
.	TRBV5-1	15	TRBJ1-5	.	CASSFGGEGNQPQHF	TGCGCCAGCAGCTTCGGAGGGGAGGGCAATCAGCCCCAGCATTTT
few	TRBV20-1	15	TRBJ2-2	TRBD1	CSASLDRRNTGELFF	TGCAGTGCTAGTCTGGACAGGAGAAACACCGGGGAGCTGTTTTTT
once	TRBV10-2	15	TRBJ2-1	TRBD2	CASSVASGARGEQFF	TGCGCCAGCAGTGTTGCTAGCGGGGCACGCGGGGAGCAGTTCTTC
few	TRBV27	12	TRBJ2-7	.	CASPRPAYEQYF	TGTGCCAGCCCCCGTCCGGCCTACGAGCAGTACTTC
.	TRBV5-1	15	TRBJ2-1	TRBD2	CASSWTSGNINEQFF	TGCGCCAGCAGCTGGACTAGCGGGAACATCAATGAGCAGTTCTTC
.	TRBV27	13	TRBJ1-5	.	CASSSGNNQPQHF	TGTGCCAGCAGTTCAGGAAACAATCAGCCCCAGCATTTT
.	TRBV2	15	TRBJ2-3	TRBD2	CASSVSGTSTDTQYF	TGTGCCAGCAGTGTTAGCGGGACTAGCACAGATACGCAGTATTTT
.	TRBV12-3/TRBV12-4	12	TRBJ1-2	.	CASTRGSYGYTF	TGTGCCAGCACCAGAGGCTCCTATGGCTACACCTTC
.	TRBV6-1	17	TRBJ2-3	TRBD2	CASSGAGASGITDTQYF	TGTGCCAGCAGTGGGGCCGGGGCTAGCGGAATTACAGATACGCAGTATTTT
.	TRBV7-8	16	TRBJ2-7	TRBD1	CASSPWFGTGDGEQYF	TGTGCCAGCAGCCCTTGGTTCGGGACAGGGGATGGAGAGCAGTACTTC
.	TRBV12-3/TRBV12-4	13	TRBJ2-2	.	CASSLTRTGELFF	TGTGCCAGCAGTCTAACGAGGACCGGGGAGCTGTTTTTT
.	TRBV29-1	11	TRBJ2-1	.	CSVVSDSEQFF	TGCAGCGTTGTCTCCGACAGTGAGCAGTTCTTC
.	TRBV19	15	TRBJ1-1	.	CASSSLAGGDTEAFF	TGTGCCAGTAGTTCCCTGGCGGGGGGGGACACTGAAGCTTTCTTT
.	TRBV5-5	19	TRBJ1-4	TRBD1	CASSLHPGQGASTNEKLFF	TGTGCCAGCAGCCTTCATCCGGGACAGGGGGCCTCAACTAATGAAAAACTGTTTTTT
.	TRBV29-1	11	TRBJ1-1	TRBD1	CSTDRGTEAFF	TGCAGCACGGACAGGGGCACTGAAGCTTTCTTT
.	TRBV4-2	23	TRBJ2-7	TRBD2	CASSQDAYGTGTSGFESSYEQYF	TGTGCCAGCAGCCAAGACGCGTATGGCACCGGGACTAGCGGGTTCGAGAGCTCCTACGAGCAGTACTTC
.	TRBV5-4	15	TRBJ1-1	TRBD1	CASSPGRGVSTEAFF	TGTGCCAGCAGCCCCGGCAGGGGGGTGTCCACTGAAGCTTTCTTT
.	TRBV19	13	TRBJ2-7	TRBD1	CASMNQGAYEQYF	TGTGCCAGCATGAACCAGGGGGCCTACGAGCAGTACTTC
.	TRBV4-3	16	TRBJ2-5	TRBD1	CASSQVGQGDSETQYF	TGCGCCAGCAGCCAAGTGGGACAGGGGGATTCGGAGACCCAGTACTTC
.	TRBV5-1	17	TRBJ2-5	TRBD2	CASSLALTSGDQETQYF	TGCGCCAGCAGCTTGGCGCTGACTAGCGGGGATCAAGAGACCCAGTACTTC
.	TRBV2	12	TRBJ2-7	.	CASSGSVYEQYF	TGTGCCAGCAGTGGATCGGTCTACGAGCAGTACTTC
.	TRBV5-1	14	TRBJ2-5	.	CASSTDAAGETQYF	TGCGCCAGCAGCACTGACGCGGCGGGAGAGACCCAGTACTTC
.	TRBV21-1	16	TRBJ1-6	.	CASSKGVDRGHSPLHF	TGTGCCAGCAGCAAGGGGGTAGACAGGGGGCATTCACCCCTCCACTTT
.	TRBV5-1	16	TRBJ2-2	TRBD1	CASSITPGGNTGELFF	TGCGCCAGCAGCATCACCCCAGGGGGTAACACCGGGGAGCTGTTTTTT
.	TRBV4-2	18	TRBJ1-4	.	CASSQTAGLAGTNEKLFF	TGTGCCAGCAGCCAAACCGCCGGGCTCGCGGGGACTAATGAAAAACTGTTTTTT
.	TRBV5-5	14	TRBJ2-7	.	CASSLSFLGVEQYF	TGTGCCAGCAGCTTGTCCTTCTTAGGGGTCGAGCAGTACTTC
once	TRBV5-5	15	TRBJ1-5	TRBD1	CASSLAGTGRQPQHF	TGTGCCAGCAGCTTGGCCGGGACAGGGCGTCAGCCCCAGCATTTT
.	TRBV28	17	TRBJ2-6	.	CASNQVGLISGANVLTF	TGTGCCAGCAACCAGGTTGGTCTCATCTCTGGGGCCAACGTCCTGACTTTC
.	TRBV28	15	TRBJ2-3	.	CASSLFSGGTDTQYF	TGTGCCAGCAGTTTATTCAGCGGCGGCACAGATACGCAGTATTTT
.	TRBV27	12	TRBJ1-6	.	CASSFSEGPLHF	TGTGCCAGCAGTTTTTCGGAGGGTCCCCTCCACTTT
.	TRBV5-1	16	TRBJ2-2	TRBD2	CASSLPEAGGTGELFF	TGCGCCAGCAGCCTACCCGAAGCGGGGGGCACCGGGGAGCTGTTTTTT
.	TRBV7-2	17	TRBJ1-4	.	CASSLAQGMSANEKLFF	TGTGCCAGCAGCTTAGCCCAGGGCATGTCTGCTAATGAAAAACTGTTTTTT
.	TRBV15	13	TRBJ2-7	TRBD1	CATSTGQGLEQYF	TGTGCCACCAGCACAGGACAGGGGCTTGAGCAGTACTTC
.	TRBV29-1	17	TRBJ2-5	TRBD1	CSARVGYRGQQQETQYF	TGCAGCGCTCGCGTGGGATACCGGGGACAGCAACAAGAGACCCAGTACTTC
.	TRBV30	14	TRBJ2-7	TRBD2	CAWSVGRGVYEQYF	TGTGCCTGGAGTGTAGGGAGGGGAGTCTACGAGCAGTACTTC
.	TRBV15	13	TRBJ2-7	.	CATRWERSSEQYF	TGTGCCACCAGGTGGGAGAGGTCTTCCGAGCAGTACTTC
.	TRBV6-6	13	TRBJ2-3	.	CASSSGDQRAQYF	TGTGCCAGCAGCTCAGGGGATCAGAGAGCGCAGTATTTT
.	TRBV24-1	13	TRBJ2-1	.	CATFGGQYNEQFF	TGTGCCACCTTTGGCGGACAATACAATGAGCAGTTCTTC